These 31 T cell receptor beta chains were all obtained from the same sample, sequenced in a study of CD8+CD57+ T cells in acquired aplastic anemia. TCR beta VDJ combinations and CDR3 sequences were profiled from genomic DNA. One entry per CDR3 protein results from TCRdb running MiXCR on the reads. The table shows around 180,000 distinct CDR3 sequences, with approximately 60% occurring only once. The sequencing input was sorted CD4+, CD8+, or CD8+CD57+ T cells (not recorded which) from PBMCs. Receptors were obtained from a human donor in good health.

This chain links TRBV7-9 with TRBJ2-1; 9 nucleotides align to TRBD1. CDR1 and CDR2 from the germline V gene are SEHNR and FQNEAQ (reference sequence). The CDR3 is 18 amino acids. V was clipped by 4 bases and J by 13 bases; unmatched bases: 23. CDR3 DNA: TGTGCCAGCAGCTCCGGGTGGGGACAGGGTTACTTTCAAGAGACCCAGTTCTTC. It codes for CASSSGWGQGYFQETQFF.

The chain carries TRBV7-3 and TRBJ2-5, with D perhaps being TRBD1 or TRBD2 (6 bases each). The CDR3 contains 14 residues. CDR1 is SGHTA and CDR2 is FQGTGA in the germline V gene. The V end was cut by 1 base, the J end by 7 bases, with 13 bases between. Written as DNA, the CDR3 is TGTGCCAGCAGCTTAATCGGGGGCTTGGGGACCCAGTACTTC. Translated: CASSLIGGLGTQYF. Based on the CDR3 plus reference TRBV7-3 and TRBJ2-5, the full variable domain is GAGVSQTPSNKVTEKGKYVELRCDPISGHTALYWYRQSLGQGPEFLIYFQGTGAADDSGLPNDRFFAVRPEGSVSTLKIQRTERGDSAVYLCASSLIGGLGTQYFGPGTRLLVL.

This sequence joins TRBV5-1 and TRBJ2-7; perhaps TRBD2 as D (5 bases). V gave up 0 bases and J gave up 3 bases, with 10 bases separating them. CDR1 is SGHRS and CDR2 is YFSETQ in the germline V gene. This CDR3 has 14 residues. The CDR3 spells CASSLAGDIYEQYF. CDR3 DNA sequence: TGCGCCAGCAGCTTGGCCGGGGATATCTACGAGCAGTACTTC.

This chain connects TRBV5-1 to TRBJ1-4; 7 bases fit TRBD1. The CDR3 consists of 16 residues. J gave up 7 bases and V 0 bases, and 9 bases lay outside the gene matches. CDR1 is SGHRS, CDR2 YFSETQ, per germline. CDR3 DNA sequence: TGCGCCAGCAGCTTGGCGGCGACAGGGTTGCGTGAAAAACTGTTTTTT. As protein: CASSLAATGLREKLFF.

This chain links TRBV9 with TRBJ2-1, with TRBD2 matching over 8 bases. Germline lookup yields CDR1 SGDLS and CDR2 YYNGEE. With V trimmed by 2 bases and J by 3 bases, 7 bases remained unmatched. The CDR3 is made up of 16 amino acids. The CDR3 here is CASSVGSGGNYNEQFF. Written as DNA, the CDR3 is TGTGCCAGCAGCGTGGGTTCGGGAGGGAACTACAATGAGCAGTTCTTC.

The V call is TRBV20-1, the J call TRBJ1-1; possible D gene TRBD1, 5 bases. This CDR3 contains 13 residues. V was pared by 2 bases and J by 3 bases, with 10 bases between. Germline lookup yields CDR1 DFQATT and CDR2 SNEGSKA (reference sequence). CDR3 DNA sequence: TGCAGTGCTAGATCTGGGGACTACACTGAAGCTTTCTTT. Protein: CSARSGDYTEAFF.

This chain uses TRBV7-9 with TRBJ2-3; 9 bases are shared with TRBD2. V gave up 5 bases and J gave up 5 bases; unmatched junction bases: 5. The CDR3 is made up of 14 amino acids. Germline V gene lookup returns CDR1 SEHNR and CDR2 FQNEAQ (reference sequence). CDR3 region: CASSDGLALDTQYF. CDR3 DNA sequence: TGTGCCAGCAGCGATGGACTAGCGTTAGATACGCAGTATTTT.

There are many counts of this clonotype. The chain recombines TRBV11-1 with TRBJ2-7; 7 bases agree with TRBD1. The CDR3 spans 15 residues. Germline V CDR1 and CDR2: SGHAT, FQDESV (reference sequence). The junction had 10 bases not matched to a gene; V was cut back by 7 bases and J by 1 base. CDR3 residues: CASTPDRRESYEQYF. The CDR3 bases are TGTGCCAGCACCCCGGACAGGAGAGAATCCTACGAGCAGTACTTC.

The chain recombines TRBV7-8 with TRBJ1-5, with 7 bases that match TRBD1. This CDR3 contains 15 residues. The V gene end was trimmed by 5 bases and the J gene end by 4 bases; junction bases not matched to a gene: 8. Germline V CDR1 and CDR2: SGHVS, FQNEAQ. The CDR3 region has the DNA TGTGCCAGCAGCCGAAAGACAGGGTTAAATCAGCCCCAGCATTTT. It specifies CASSRKTGLNQPQHF.

V gene TRBV12-3 or TRBV12-4 combines with J gene TRBJ2-6; 9 bases agree with TRBD1. This CDR3 has 17 amino acids. V was pared by 6 bases and J by 2 bases, with 8 bases of the junction left unmatched. CDR3 protein: CASSLRTGAAGANVLTF. The CDR3 region has the DNA TGTGCCAGCAGCCTCCGGACAGGGGCGGCTGGGGCCAACGTCCTGACTTTC.

This sequence joins TRBV7-9 and TRBJ2-7, with D possibly being TRBD1 (6 bases). This CDR3 is built from 16 residues. Germline CDR1 reads SEHNR; CDR2 reads FQNEAQ (reference sequence). V was pared by 1 base and J by 2 bases, with 15 bases between. The CDR3, as DNA: TGTGCCAGCAGCTTAGGGGGGTTGGGGGCGCCCTACGAGCAGTACTTC. Residues: CASSLGGLGAPYEQYF.

This rearrangement joins TRBV6-4 to TRBJ2-2, with 8 bases identical to TRBD2. The CDR3 length is 14 residues. The junction had 3 bases not matched to a gene; V was cut back by 5 bases and J by 4 bases. Germline assignment: CDR1 MRHNA and CDR2 SNTAGT. CDR3 sequence: CASSTGTSTGELFF. In DNA, the CDR3 is TGTGCCAGCAGTACCGGGACTAGCACCGGGGAGCTGTTTTTT.

The chain couples TRBV20-1 to TRBJ2-2; no definite D call. The CDR3 contains 9 residues. V was cut by 7 bases and J by 7 bases, with 4 bases left in between. Germline V gene data show CDR1 as DFQATT and CDR2 as SNEGSKA (reference sequence). DNA for the CDR3: TGCAGTGGGCTCGGGGAGCTGTTTTTT. Protein sequence: CSGLGELFF.

The chain is built from TRBV7-2 and TRBJ1-6, with D unresolved. This CDR3 is built from 15 residues. Trimming took 1 base from V and 8 from J, leaving 12 bases between them. Germline loops: CDR1 SGHTA, CDR2 FQGNSA. CDR3 in amino acids: CASSLEAQKYSPLHF. CDR3 bases: TGTGCCAGCAGCTTAGAAGCACAGAAGTATTCACCCCTCCACTTT.

CDR3 bases: TGTGCCAGCAGCCCCTCCGGGACCTTAGAGACCCAGTACTTC. It codes for CASSPSGTLETQYF. J is TRBJ2-5 and V is TRBV9, with D perhaps being TRBD1 or TRBD2 (5 bases each). In germline, CDR1 is SGDLS, CDR2 YYNGEE. The ends were cut back, 4 bases at V and 4 bases at J, with 14 bases in the middle. This CDR3 comprises 14 residues.

V is TRBV20-1 and J is TRBJ2-5; D is tentatively TRBD1 or TRBD2 (6 bases each). The CDR3 spans 14 residues. Germline loops: CDR1 DFQATT, CDR2 SNEGSKA (reference sequence). Trimming shortened V by 3 bases and J by 10 bases, and 21 bases separated the two germline ends. CDR3 in DNA: TGCAGTGCTAGTTTCGCGGCTTCGAGGGGGGACCAGTACTTC. Its translation is CSASFAASRGDQYF.

The chain has TRBV7-6 and TRBJ2-5, with D perhaps being TRBD1 or TRBD2 (5 bases each). Germline V lookup: CDR1 SGHVS, CDR2 FNYEAQ. Trimming took 1 base from V and 5 from J, leaving 14 bases between them. This CDR3 comprises 15 residues. The DNA for the CDR3 is TGTGCCAGCAGCTTAGGGGGGAGTACTCGGGAGACCCAGTACTTC. Translating it yields CASSLGGSTRETQYF.

This clonotype has a count of ten or more. This chain connects TRBV27 to TRBJ2-7; 10 nucleotides match TRBD1. Trimming took 5 bases from V and 2 from J; bases not matched to a gene: 6. Germline V gene lookup returns CDR1 MNHEY and CDR2 SMNVEV (reference sequence). This CDR3 comprises 15 residues. For the CDR3, the DNA is TGTGCCAGCAGTCACGGGACAGGGGAAGCCTACGAGCAGTACTTC. Translation: CASSHGTGEAYEQYF.

A remark on this clonotype: At one of its ends the junction is not consistent with the germline gene, which may arise from a read error. The gene calls are TRBV24-1 and TRBJ2-1; 7 bases line up with TRBD1. The CDR3 covers 15 residues. Germline V gene sequence: CDR1 KGHDR, CDR2 SFDVKD. The CDR3 sequence: CATSLAGGSYNEQFF. DNA of the CDR3: TGCGCCACCAGTTTGGCAGGGGGCTCCTACAATGAGCAGTTCTTC.

This chain connects TRBV25-1 to TRBJ1-1; D might be TRBD1 (5 bases). Trimming cost V 2 bases and J 8 bases, with 15 bases left between them. The germline V gene encodes CDR1 MGHDK and CDR2 SYGVNS. The CDR3 consists of 14 residues. CDR3 protein: CASSEMTASGEAFF. CDR3 bases: TGTGCCAGCAGTGAAATGACAGCTAGCGGAGAAGCTTTCTTT. Variable domain in full (rest from reference TRBV25-1 and TRBJ1-1): EADIYQTPRYLVIGTGKKITLECSQTMGHDKMYWYQQDPGMELHLIHYSYGVNSTEKGDLSSESTVSRIRTEHFPLTLESARPSHTSQYLCASSEMTASGEAFFGQGTRLTVV.

The chain has TRBV10-3 and TRBJ1-2; D is perhaps TRBD1 (5 bases). The CDR3 has 15 amino acids. Per germline, CDR1 ENHRY and CDR2 SYGVKD. The ends were cut back, 1 base at V and 6 bases at J, with 15 bases in the middle. Written as DNA, the CDR3 is TGTGCCATCAGTGAGTACGGGGAAGACAGAGATGGCTACACCTTC. It translates to CAISEYGEDRDGYTF.

This chain connects TRBV24-1 to TRBJ2-1, with 7 nucleotides matching TRBD2. Germline CDR1 is KGHDR and CDR2 is SFDVKD. Germline trimming cut 9 bases from V and 8 bases from J; bases unmatched to any gene: 9. CDR3 size: 13 residues. In DNA form, the CDR3 reads TGTGCCACCTGGGGGGGGAGTGGCCATGAGCAGTTCTTC. This sequence encodes CATWGGSGHEQFF.

CDR3 sequence (DNA): TGCAGCGCGGAGATCCAGGAAAATCAGCCCCAGCATTTT. Residues: CSAEIQENQPQHF. The chain uses TRBV29-1 and TRBJ1-5; D is unresolved. Looked up from germline, CDR1 is SQVTM and CDR2 is ANQGSEA. The length of the CDR3 is 13 residues. V lost 7 bases to trimming and J lost 4 bases, with 14 bases between them.

V is TRBV7-6 and J is TRBJ2-7; D tentatively fits TRBD1 or TRBD2 (5 bases each). V lost 1 base, J lost 2 bases, and 15 bases lay in between. CDR3 size: 16 residues. The germline V gene encodes CDR1 SGHVS and CDR2 FNYEAQ. The CDR3 loop is CASSLVVGDGPYEQYF. The CDR3 coding sequence is TGTGCCAGCAGCTTAGTAGTGGGGGACGGACCCTACGAGCAGTACTTC.

The V call is TRBV20-1, the J call TRBJ2-5; 11 positions match TRBD2. V dropped 4 bases and J dropped 5; count of bases not matched to a gene: 18. Germline V CDR1 and CDR2: DFQATT, SNEGSKA (reference sequence). The CDR3 has 18 residues. The CDR3 spells CSANYFGTSGRKRETQYF. The CDR3, as DNA: TGCAGTGCTAATTATTTCGGGACTAGCGGTAGAAAGCGGGAGACCCAGTACTTC.

This clonotype was counted only a few times. The chain uses TRBV7-9 and TRBJ2-7, with D hard to call. V was shortened by 1 base and J by 6 bases, with 7 bases between the two germline ends. There are 12 residues in the CDR3. In germline, CDR1 is SEHNR, CDR2 FQNEAQ (reference sequence). The CDR3 sequence is CASSLDLGEQYF. The CDR3 region has the DNA TGTGCCAGCAGCTTAGATCTGGGCGAGCAGTACTTC.

This clonotype occurred once. The V call is TRBV19, the J call TRBJ2-7; 16 nucleotides match TRBD2. Germline loops: CDR1 LNHDA, CDR2 SQIVND (reference sequence). Losses at the gene ends were 6 bases for V and 3 bases for J; bases not matched to a gene: 14. The CDR3 covers 19 residues. The CDR3 is CASSPPGTSGRAAFYEQYF. Here the CDR3 DNA reads TGTGCCAGTAGCCCGCCCGGGACTAGCGGGAGGGCCGCCTTCTACGAGCAGTACTTC.

The V gene is TRBV19, the J gene TRBJ2-4; D possibly corresponds to TRBD1 (6 bases). Trimming removed 4 bases from V and 6 bases from J, with 10 bases in between. The CDR3 consists of 13 residues. CDR1 is LNHDA, CDR2 SQIVND, per germline (reference sequence). CDR3 region: CASSRRGGNIQYF. CDR3 in DNA: TGTGCCAGTAGTAGACGAGGGGGAAACATTCAGTACTTC.

This clonotype was found once. This chain links TRBV20-1 with TRBJ1-1, with 7 bases fitting TRBD1. This CDR3 spans 14 amino acids. Per the germline V gene, CDR1 is DFQATT and CDR2 is SNEGSKA (reference sequence). J was trimmed by 8 bases and V by 2 bases; bases with no gene match: 11. The CDR3 DNA reads as TGCAGTGCTAGACCTAGGACAGGAAGTCAAGAAGCTTTCTTT. Its protein is CSARPRTGSQEAFF.

The J gene is TRBJ2-1, the V gene TRBV20-1, with 12 bases that match TRBD2. The CDR3 sequence is 16 residues long. The trim removed 1 base at V and 6 bases at J, leaving 7 bases unmatched. Germline CDR1 reads DFQATT; CDR2 reads SNEGSKA (reference sequence). The CDR3 coding sequence is TGCAGTGCTAGAGTCACTAGCGGGAGGTGGGCCAATGAGCAGTTCTTC. Its protein product is CSARVTSGRWANEQFF.

This chain links TRBV2 with TRBJ1-4; 8 nucleotides match TRBD1. CDR3 length: 14 residues. The ends lost 1 base at V and 10 bases at J; junction bases unmatched: 5. Per germline, CDR1 SNHLY and CDR2 FYNNEI. The CDR3 bases are TGTGCCAGCAGTGAAGGACAGGGGAGGGCAAAACTGTTTTTT. Translating gives CASSEGQGRAKLFF.